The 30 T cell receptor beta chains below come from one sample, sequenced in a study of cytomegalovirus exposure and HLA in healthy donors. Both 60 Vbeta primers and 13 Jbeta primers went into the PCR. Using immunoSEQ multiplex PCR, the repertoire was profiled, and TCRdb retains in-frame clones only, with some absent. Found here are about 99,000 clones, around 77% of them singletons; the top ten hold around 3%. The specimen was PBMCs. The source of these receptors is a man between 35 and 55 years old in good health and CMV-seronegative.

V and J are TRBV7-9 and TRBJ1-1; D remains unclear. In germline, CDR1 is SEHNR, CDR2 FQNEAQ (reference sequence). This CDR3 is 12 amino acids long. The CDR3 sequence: CSSGSSGTEAFF. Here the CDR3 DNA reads TGTTCCTCCGGGAGTAGTGGGACTGAAGCTTTCTTT.

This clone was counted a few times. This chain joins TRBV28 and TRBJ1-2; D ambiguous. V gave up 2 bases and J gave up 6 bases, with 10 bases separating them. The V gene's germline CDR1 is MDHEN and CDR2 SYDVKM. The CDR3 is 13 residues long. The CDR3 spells CASSLRGADGYTF. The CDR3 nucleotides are TGTGCCAGCAGTTTACGCGGAGCAGATGGCTACACCTTC.

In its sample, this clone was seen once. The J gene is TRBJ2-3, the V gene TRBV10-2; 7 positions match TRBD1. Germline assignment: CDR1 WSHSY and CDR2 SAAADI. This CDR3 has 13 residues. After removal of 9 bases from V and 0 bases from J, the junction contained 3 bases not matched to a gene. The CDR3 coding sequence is TGCGCCAGTCGGGACAGCAGCACAGATACGCAGTATTTT. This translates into CASRDSSTDTQYF.

The DNA for the CDR3 is TGTGCCAGCAGCTCCGACATCACAAAAGAGACCCAGTACTTC. This encodes CASSSDITKETQYF. This rearrangement joins TRBV7-9 to TRBJ2-5; D is undetermined. The V end lost 4 bases, the J end lost 3 bases, and 12 bases lay between the germline ends. The germline V gene has CDR1 SEHNR and CDR2 FQNEAQ (reference sequence). CDR3 length: 14 amino acids.

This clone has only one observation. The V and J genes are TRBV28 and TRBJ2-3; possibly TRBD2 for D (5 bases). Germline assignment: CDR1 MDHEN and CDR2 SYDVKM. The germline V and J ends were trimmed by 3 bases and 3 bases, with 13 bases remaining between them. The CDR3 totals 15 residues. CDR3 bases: TGTGCCAGCAGTTTCCTTGGGAGCCGTACAGATACGCAGTATTTT. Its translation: CASSFLGSRTDTQYF.

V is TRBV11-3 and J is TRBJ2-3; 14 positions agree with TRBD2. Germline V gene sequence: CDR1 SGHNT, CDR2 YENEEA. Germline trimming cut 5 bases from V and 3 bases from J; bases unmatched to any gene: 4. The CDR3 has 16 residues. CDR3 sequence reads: CASSTGTSGSTDTQYF. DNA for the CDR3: TGTGCCAGCAGCACCGGGACTAGCGGGAGTACAGATACGCAGTATTTT.

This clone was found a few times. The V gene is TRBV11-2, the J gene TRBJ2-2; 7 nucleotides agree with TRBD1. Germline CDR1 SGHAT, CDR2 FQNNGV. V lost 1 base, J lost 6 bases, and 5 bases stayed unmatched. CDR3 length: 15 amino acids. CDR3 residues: CASSLGDRAAGELFF. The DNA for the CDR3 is TGTGCCAGCAGCTTAGGAGACAGGGCCGCCGGGGAGCTGTTTTTT.

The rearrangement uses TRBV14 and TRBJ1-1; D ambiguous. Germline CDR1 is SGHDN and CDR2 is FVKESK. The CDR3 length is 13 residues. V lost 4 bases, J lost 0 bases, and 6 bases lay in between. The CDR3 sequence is CASSLSMNTEAFF. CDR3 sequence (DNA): TGTGCCAGCAGCCTGAGTATGAACACTGAAGCTTTCTTT.

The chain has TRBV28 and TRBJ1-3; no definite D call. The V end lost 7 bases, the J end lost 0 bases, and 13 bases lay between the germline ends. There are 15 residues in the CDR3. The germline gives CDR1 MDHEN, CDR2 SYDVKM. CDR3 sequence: CASTLTQVSGNTIYF. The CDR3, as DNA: TGTGCCAGCACCCTCACCCAGGTCTCTGGAAACACCATATATTTT.

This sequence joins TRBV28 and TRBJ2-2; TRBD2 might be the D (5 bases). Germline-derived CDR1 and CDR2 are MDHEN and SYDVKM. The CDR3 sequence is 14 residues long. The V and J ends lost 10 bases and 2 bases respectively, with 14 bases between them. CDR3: CATRTTGNTGELFF. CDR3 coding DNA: TGTGCCACCCGTACGACGGGAAACACCGGGGAGCTGTTTTTT. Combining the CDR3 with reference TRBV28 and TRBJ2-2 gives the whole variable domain DVKVTQSSRYLVKRTGEKVFLECVQDMDHENMFWYRQDPGLGLRLIYFSYDVKMKEKGDIPEGYSVSREKKERFSLILESASTNQTSMYLCATRTTGNTGELFFGEGSRLTVL.

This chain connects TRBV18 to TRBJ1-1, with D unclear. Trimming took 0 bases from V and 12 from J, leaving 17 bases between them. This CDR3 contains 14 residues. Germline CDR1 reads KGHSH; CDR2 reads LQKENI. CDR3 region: CASSPPESAPGTFF. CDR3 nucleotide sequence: TGTGCCAGCTCACCACCGGAGTCGGCCCCGGGAACTTTCTTT.

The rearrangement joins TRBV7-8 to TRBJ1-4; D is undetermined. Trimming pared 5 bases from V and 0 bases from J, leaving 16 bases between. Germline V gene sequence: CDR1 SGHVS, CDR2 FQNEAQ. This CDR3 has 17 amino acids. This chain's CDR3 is CASSRPNRTATNEKLFF. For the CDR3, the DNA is TGTGCCAGCAGCCGACCCAATAGGACTGCAACTAATGAAAAACTGTTTTTT.

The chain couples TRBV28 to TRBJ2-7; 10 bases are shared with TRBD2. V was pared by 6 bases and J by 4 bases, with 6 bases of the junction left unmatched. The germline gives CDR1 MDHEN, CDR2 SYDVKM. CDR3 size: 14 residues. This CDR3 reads CASSRAGGPYEQYF. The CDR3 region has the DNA TGTGCCAGCAGCCGAGCGGGAGGGCCGTACGAGCAGTACTTC.

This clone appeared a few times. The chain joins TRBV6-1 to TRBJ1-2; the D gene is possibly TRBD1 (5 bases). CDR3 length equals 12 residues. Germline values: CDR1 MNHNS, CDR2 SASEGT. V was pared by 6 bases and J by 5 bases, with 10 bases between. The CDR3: CASRMTAYGYTF. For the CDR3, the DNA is TGTGCCAGCAGAATGACAGCGTATGGCTACACCTTC.

CDR3 loop: CASSRTSVREQFF. As DNA, the CDR3 is TGTGCCAGCAGTCGGACTAGCGTAAGAGAGCAGTTCTTC. The chain is built from TRBV28 and TRBJ2-1; 9 bases are shared with TRBD2. Per germline, CDR1 MDHEN and CDR2 SYDVKM. Unmatched junction bases numbered 6, after V lost 5 bases and J lost 10 bases. The CDR3 length is 13 residues.

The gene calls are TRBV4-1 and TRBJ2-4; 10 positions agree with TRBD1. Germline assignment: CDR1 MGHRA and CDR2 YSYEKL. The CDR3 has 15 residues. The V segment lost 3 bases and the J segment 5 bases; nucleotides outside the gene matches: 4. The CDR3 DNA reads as TGCGCCAGCAGCCACCTGACAGGGGGCGAAAACATTCAGTACTTC. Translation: CASSHLTGGENIQYF.

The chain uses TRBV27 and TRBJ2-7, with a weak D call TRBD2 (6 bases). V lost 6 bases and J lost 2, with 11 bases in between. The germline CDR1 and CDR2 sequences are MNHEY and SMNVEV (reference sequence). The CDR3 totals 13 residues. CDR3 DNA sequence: TGTGCCAGCAGAGCTTCGGGGGCCTACGAGCAGTACTTC. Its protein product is CASRASGAYEQYF.

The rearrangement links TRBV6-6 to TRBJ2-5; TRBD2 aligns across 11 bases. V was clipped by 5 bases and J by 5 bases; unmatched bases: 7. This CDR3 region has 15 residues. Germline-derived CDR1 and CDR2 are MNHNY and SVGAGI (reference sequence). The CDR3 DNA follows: TGTGCCAGCAGTCCCGGACTAGCGGGCCGGGAGACCCAGTACTTC. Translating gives CASSPGLAGRETQYF.

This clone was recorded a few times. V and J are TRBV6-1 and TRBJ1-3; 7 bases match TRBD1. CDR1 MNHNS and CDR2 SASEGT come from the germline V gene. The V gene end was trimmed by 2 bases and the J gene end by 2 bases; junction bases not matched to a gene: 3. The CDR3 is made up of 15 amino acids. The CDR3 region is CASSEWRGPGNTIYF. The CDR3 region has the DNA TGTGCCAGCAGTGAATGGAGGGGGCCTGGAAACACCATATATTTT.

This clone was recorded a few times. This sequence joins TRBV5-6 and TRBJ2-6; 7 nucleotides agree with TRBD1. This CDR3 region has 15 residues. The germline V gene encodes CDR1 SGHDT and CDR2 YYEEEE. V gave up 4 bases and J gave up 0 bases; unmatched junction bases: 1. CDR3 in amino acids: CASSRQGSGANVLTF. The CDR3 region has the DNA TGTGCCAGCAGCAGACAGGGCTCTGGGGCCAACGTCCTGACTTTC.

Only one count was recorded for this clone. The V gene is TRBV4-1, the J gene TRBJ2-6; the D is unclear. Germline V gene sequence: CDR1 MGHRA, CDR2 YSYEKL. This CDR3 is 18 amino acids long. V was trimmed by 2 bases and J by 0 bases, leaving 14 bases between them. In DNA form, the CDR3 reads TGCGCCAGCAGCCAAACGCCCTTACCTAGCTCTGGGGCCAACGTCCTGACTTTC. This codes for CASSQTPLPSSGANVLTF.

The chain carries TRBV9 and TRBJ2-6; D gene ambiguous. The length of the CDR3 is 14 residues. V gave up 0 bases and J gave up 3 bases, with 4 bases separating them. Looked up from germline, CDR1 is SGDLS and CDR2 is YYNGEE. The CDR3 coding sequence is TGTGCCAGCAGCGTAGTCGGTGGGGCCAACGTCCTGACTTTC. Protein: CASSVVGGANVLTF.

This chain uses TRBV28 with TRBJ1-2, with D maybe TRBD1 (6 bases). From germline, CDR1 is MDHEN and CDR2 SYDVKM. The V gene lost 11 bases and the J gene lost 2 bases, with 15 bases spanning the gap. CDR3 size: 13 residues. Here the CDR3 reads CAAARQGNYGYTF. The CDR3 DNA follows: TGTGCCGCCGCCCGGCAGGGGAACTATGGCTACACCTTC.

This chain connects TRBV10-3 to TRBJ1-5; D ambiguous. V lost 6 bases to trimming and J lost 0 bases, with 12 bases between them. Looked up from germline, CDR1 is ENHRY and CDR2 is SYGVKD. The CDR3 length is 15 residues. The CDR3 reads CAIRATLDSNQPQHF. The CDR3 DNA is TGTGCCATCAGGGCGACTCTGGATAGCAATCAGCCCCAGCATTTT.

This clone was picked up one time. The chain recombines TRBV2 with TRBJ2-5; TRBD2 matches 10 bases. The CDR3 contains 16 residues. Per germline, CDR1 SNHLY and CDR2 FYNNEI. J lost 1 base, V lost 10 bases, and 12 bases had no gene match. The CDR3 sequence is CATDPSGGTFQETQYF. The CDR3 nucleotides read TGTGCCACGGACCCTAGCGGGGGAACATTCCAAGAGACCCAGTACTTC.

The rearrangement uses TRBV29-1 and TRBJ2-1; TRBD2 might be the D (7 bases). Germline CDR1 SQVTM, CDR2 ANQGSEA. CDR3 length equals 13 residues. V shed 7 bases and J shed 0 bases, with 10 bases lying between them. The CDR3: CSGEGGSYNEQFF. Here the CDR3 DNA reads TGCAGCGGGGAGGGGGGCTCCTACAATGAGCAGTTCTTC.

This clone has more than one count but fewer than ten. The CDR3 protein is CATSSGGAVNEQFF. The CDR3 coding sequence is TGTGCCACCAGCAGCGGAGGGGCGGTCAATGAGCAGTTCTTC. V usage is TRBV15 and J usage is TRBJ2-1, with a weak D call TRBD2 (6 bases). V lost 3 bases and J lost 6, with 12 bases in between. Germline V gene data show CDR1 as LNHNV and CDR2 as YYDKDF (reference sequence). The CDR3 is made up of 14 amino acids.

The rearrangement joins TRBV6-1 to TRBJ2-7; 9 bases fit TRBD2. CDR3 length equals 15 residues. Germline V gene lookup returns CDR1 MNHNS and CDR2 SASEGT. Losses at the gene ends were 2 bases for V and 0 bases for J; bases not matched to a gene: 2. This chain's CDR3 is CASSEFSGSSYEQYF. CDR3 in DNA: TGTGCCAGCAGTGAATTTAGCGGGAGCTCCTACGAGCAGTACTTC.

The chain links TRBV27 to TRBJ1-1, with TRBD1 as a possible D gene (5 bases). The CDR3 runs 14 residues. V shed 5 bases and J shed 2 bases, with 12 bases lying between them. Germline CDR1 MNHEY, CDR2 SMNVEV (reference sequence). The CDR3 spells CASSPTGFNTEAFF. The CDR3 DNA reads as TGTGCCAGCAGTCCCACAGGATTCAACACTGAAGCTTTCTTT.

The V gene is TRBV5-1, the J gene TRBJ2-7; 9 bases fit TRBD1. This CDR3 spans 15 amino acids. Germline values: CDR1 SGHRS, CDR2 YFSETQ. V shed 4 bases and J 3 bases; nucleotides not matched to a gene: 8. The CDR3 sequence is CASSDRDRDVYEQYF. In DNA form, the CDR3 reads TGCGCCAGCAGCGACCGGGACAGGGATGTCTACGAGCAGTACTTC.